The rows below give T cell receptor beta chains drawn from one sample of a study of blood T cells in healthy people across ages. TCRdb ran MiXCR on the 5' RACE reads and lists one entry per CDR3 protein. The data hold some 900,000 distinct CDR3 sequences, with around 46% observed a single time. The sample comprised blood. The receptors stem from a man aged 25 to 45 in good health. CDR3s include the opening cysteine and the closing phenylalanine or tryptophan. D genes are given only for firm matches. Rows give clone size only sometimes, using once, few, many, or a class for an expanded clone.

>TRBJ1-1|TRBV4-1|NA|NA
TGCGCCAGCAGCCCGAAAGGGGGGGGGGCGGCGAACACTGAAGCTTTCTTT
CASSPKGGGAANTEAFF
>TRBJ2-5|TRBV27|TRBD2|NA
TGTGCCAGCAGCATCACTAGCGGGGGAACACAAGAGACCCAGTACTTC
CASSITSGGTQETQYF
>TRBJ2-7|TRBV20-1|TRBD1|few
TGCAGTGCTAGAGATCAGACGCGGGGACAGGGCTACGAGCAGTACTTC
CSARDQTRGQGYEQYF
>TRBJ2-7|TRBV7-2|TRBD2|NA
TGTGCCAGCAGTCCCAGACTAGCGGGTCCTTCCTACGAGCAGTACTTC
CASSPRLAGPSYEQYF
>TRBJ2-1|TRBV20-1|TRBD2|NA
TGCAGCGCCCCAAAGTGGACTAGCGGGTCTGAGCAGTTCTTC
CSAPKWTSGSEQFF
>TRBJ2-7|TRBV12-3/TRBV12-4|TRBD1|many
TGTGCCAGCAGTTTAACGGGACAGGGGAACCACGAGCAGTACTTC
CASSLTGQGNHEQYF
>TRBJ1-2|TRBV6-4|TRBD1|NA
TGTGCCAGCAGTGAGACAGGGGAATCCAACTATGGCTACACCTTC
CASSETGESNYGYTF
>TRBJ2-5|TRBV5-1|NA|NA
TGCGCCAGCAGCCAACTACTTACCTCCCGACAGGAAGAGACCCAGTACTTC
CASSQLLTSRQEETQYF
>TRBJ2-1|TRBV20-1|NA|few
TGCAGTGCTAGAGAGGGTCTCGGTGAGCAGTTCTTC
CSAREGLGEQFF
>TRBJ2-1|TRBV28|TRBD2|NA
TGTGCCAGCAGTACCGCTAGCGGGGGAGAGTACAATGAGCAGTTCTTC
CASSTASGGEYNEQFF
>TRBJ2-7|TRBV12-3/TRBV12-4|NA|once
TGTGCCAGCAGCCCTCAGGGACCCCTCGAGCAGTACTTC
CASSPQGPLEQYF
>TRBJ2-4|TRBV6-2/TRBV6-3|NA|once
TGTGCCAGCAGTTCCGCGGCCATAAACATTCAGTACTTC
CASSSAAINIQYF
>TRBJ2-7|TRBV27|TRBD1|NA
TGTGCCAGCAGTTCAGGGGACAGGCCTCGCGAGCAGTACTTC
CASSSGDRPREQYF
>TRBJ1-6|TRBV20-1|TRBD1|NA
TGCAGTGCTAGGACGACAGGGGGAGGTTCACCCCTCCACTTT
CSARTTGGGSPLHF
>TRBJ2-3|TRBV29-1|TRBD2|few
TGCAGCGTTCTCGGGGGAAGCGGGGGCACAGATACGCAGTATTTT
CSVLGGSGGTDTQYF
>TRBJ2-3|TRBV5-1|TRBD2|few
TGCGCCAGCAGCGGAACCGGGACTAGCGGGGGCACAGATACGCAGTATTTT
CASSGTGTSGGTDTQYF
>TRBJ2-3|TRBV9|NA|NA
TGTGCCAGCAGCGTACGTCGGCTGGGCACAGATACGCAGTATTTT
CASSVRRLGTDTQYF
>TRBJ2-3|TRBV27|NA|few
TGTGCCAGCAGTCCCCAGGACCAACCACAGAATACGCAGTATTTT
CASSPQDQPQNTQYF
>TRBJ1-2|TRBV18|NA|few
TGTGCCAGCTCACTCGGAGAGAACCTAATCTATGGCTACACCTTC
CASSLGENLIYGYTF
>TRBJ2-1|TRBV20-1|NA|NA
TGCAGTGCTCCTACACCGGGACTGGCCTACAATGAGCAGTTCTTC
CSAPTPGLAYNEQFF
>TRBJ2-7|TRBV6-2/TRBV6-3|NA|NA
TGTGCCAGCAGTTACAGGGGCCCCCTCATATTGGAGCAGTACTTC
CASSYRGPLILEQYF